The present T cell receptor beta chain was sequenced within a study of spatial heterogeneity in lung cancer. Study overall: A consistent excess of beta-chain over alpha-chain sequences was detected.

Carried by each TCR cDNA molecule was a unique molecular identifier. TCRdb ran MiXCR on the 5' RACE reads and lists one entry per CDR3 protein. The sample records some 100,000 distinct CDR3 sequences, approximately 12% being singletons. Study-level points and caveats: There were more appearances of ubiquitous expanded tumor TCRs in blood at resection than at follow-up.

Sample time point: sample taken at primary tumor resection. Unsorted whole RNA samples from tumor, nontumor lung or frozen PBMC were sequenced. Untreated early-stage non-small cell lung cancer patients, about 70 in total, were the donors. The germline V gene has CDR1 SEHNR and CDR2 FQNEAQ (reference sequence). The CDR3 is 15 amino acids. The V end lost 5 bases, the J end lost 4 bases, and 18 bases lay between the germline ends. In this sample, this clonotype turned up a few times. Its matching antigen is unknown. V usage is TRBV7-9 and J usage is TRBJ2-7; D tentatively fits TRBD1 or TRBD2 (5 bases each). This sequence originates from a male donor with early-stage non-small cell lung cancer. The material sequenced was PBMCs, taken at surgery. The CDR3 spells CASSRKGPVEYEQYF. CDR3 in DNA: TGTGCCAGCAGCCGAAAGGGACCTGTCGAGTACGAGCAGTACTTC. The whole variable domain, filled in from reference TRBV7-9 and TRBJ2-7, reads DTGVSQNPRHKITKRGQNVTFRCDPISEHNRLYWYRQTLGQGPEFLTYFQNEAQLEKSRLLSDRFSAERPKGSFSTLEIQRTEQGDSAMYLCASSRKGPVEYEQYFGPGTRLTVT.